A single T cell receptor (beta chain) is shown here with its context. Its antigen is undetermined. This entry belongs to a study of T cell responses to AZD1222 COVID-19 vaccine. General study points: Spike-specific TCR breadth and depth both grew after two AZD1222 doses. The reported proportion of spike-specific TCRs targeting unmutated variant regions was nearly half.

The method was immunoSEQ multiplex PCR; TCRdb's version includes in-frame clones alone and lacks a portion of them. The repertoire holds about 120,000 clones, with 92% as singletons. CDR1 is PRHDT, CDR2 FYEKMQ, per germline (reference sequence). The CDR3 is made up of 15 amino acids. Trimming took 6 bases from V and 1 from J, leaving 15 bases between them. Sequenced material: peripheral blood, taken on day 0 of AZD1222 vaccination. This TCR derives from an adult in good health. The rearrangement uses TRBV13 and TRBJ1-1; D uncertain. DNA for the CDR3: TGTGCCAGCAGACTAAGTGGCTTCGGGAACACTGAAGCTTTCTTT. Amino acid sequence: CASRLSGFGNTEAFF.